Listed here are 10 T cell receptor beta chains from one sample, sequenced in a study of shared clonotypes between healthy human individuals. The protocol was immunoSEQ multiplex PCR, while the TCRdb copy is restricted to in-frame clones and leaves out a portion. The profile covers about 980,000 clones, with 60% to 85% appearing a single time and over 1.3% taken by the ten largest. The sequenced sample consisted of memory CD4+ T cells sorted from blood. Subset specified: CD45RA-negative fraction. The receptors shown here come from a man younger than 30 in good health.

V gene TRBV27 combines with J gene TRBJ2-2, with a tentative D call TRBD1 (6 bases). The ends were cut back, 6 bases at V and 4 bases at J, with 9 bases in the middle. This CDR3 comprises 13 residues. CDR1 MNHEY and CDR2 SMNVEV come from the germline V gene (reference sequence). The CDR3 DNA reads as TGTGCCAGCAGCACAGGGTCCACCGGGGAGCTGTTTTTT. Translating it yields CASSTGSTGELFF.

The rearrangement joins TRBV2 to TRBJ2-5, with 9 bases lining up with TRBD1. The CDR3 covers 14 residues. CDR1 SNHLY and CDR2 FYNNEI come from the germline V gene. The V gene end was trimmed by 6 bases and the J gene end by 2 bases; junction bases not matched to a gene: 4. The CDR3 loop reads CASSADRGQETQYF. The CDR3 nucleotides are TGTGCCAGCAGCGCCGACAGGGGGCAAGAGACCCAGTACTTC.

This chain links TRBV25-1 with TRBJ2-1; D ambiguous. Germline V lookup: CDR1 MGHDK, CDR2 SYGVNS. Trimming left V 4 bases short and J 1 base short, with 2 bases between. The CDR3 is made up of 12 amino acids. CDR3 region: CASSGSYNEQFF. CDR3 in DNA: TGTGCCAGCAGTGGTTCCTACAATGAGCAGTTCTTC.

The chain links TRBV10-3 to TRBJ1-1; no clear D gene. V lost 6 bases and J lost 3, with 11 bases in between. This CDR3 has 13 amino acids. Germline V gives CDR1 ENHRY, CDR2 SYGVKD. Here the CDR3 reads CAIREGGYTEAFF. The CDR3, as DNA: TGTGCCATCAGAGAAGGAGGGTACACTGAAGCTTTCTTT.

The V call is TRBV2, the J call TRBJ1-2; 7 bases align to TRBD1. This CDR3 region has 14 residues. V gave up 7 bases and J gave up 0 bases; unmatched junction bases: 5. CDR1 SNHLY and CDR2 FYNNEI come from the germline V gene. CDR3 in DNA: TGTGCCAGCAAAGACAGGGCCTCTAACTATGGCTACACCTTC. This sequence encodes CASKDRASNYGYTF.

The CDR3 DNA reads as TGTGCCACCCTAGGAGGGACAGGGGAAAAACTGTTTTTT. Residues: CATLGGTGEKLFF. The J gene is TRBJ1-4, the V gene TRBV6-1; 9 bases align to TRBD1. CDR3 length: 13 amino acids. The junction had 8 bases not matched to a gene; V was cut back by 10 bases and J by 8 bases. Germline V gives CDR1 MNHNS, CDR2 SASEGT.

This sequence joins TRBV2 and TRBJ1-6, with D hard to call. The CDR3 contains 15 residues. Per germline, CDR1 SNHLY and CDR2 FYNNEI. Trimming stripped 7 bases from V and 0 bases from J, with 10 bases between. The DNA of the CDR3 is TGTGCCAGCAATTCCCACAGCTCCTATAATTCACCCCTCCACTTT. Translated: CASNSHSSYNSPLHF.

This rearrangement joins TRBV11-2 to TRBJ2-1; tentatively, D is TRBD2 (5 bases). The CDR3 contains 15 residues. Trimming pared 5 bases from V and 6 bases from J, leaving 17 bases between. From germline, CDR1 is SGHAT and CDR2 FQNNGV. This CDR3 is CASSTTGSGPNEQFF. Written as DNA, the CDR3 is TGTGCCAGCAGCACCACGGGGAGCGGTCCCAATGAGCAGTTCTTC.

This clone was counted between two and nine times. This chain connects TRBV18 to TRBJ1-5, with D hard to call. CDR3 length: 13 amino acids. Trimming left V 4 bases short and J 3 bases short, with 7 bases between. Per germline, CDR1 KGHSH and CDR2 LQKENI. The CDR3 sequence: CASSLTHNQPQHF. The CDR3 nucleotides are TGTGCCAGCTCACTGACCCACAATCAGCCCCAGCATTTT. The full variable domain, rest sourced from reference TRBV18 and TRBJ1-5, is NAGVMQNPRHLVRRRGQEARLRCSPMKGHSHVYWYRQLPEEGLKFMVYLQKENIIDESGMPKERFSAEFPKEGPSILRIQQVVRGDSAAYFCASSLTHNQPQHFGDGTRLSIL.

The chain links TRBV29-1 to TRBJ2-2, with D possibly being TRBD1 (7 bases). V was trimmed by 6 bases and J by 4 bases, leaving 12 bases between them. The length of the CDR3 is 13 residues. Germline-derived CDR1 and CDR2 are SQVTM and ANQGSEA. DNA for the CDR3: TGCAGCGTGGCGGGACAGACCACCGGGGAGCTGTTTTTT. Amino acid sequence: CSVAGQTTGELFF.